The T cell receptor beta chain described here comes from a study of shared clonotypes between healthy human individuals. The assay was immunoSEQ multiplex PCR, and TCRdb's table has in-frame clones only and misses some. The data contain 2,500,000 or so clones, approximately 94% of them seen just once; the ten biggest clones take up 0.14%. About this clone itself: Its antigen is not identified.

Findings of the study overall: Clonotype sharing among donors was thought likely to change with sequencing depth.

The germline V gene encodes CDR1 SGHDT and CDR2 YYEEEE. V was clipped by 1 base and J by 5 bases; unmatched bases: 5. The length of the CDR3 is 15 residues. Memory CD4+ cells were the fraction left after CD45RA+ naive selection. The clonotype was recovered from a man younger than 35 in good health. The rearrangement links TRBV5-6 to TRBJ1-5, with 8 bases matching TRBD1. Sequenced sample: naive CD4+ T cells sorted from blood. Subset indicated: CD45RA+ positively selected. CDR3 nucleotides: TGTGCCAGCAGCTTGAAGCAGGGGGCCTATCAGCCCCAGCATTTT. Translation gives CASSLKQGAYQPQHF.